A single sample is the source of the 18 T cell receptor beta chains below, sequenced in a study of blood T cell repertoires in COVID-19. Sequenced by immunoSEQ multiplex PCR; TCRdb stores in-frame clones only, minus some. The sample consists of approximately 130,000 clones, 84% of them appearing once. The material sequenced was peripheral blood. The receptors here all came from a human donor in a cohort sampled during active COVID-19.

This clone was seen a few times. The CDR3 DNA reads as TGTGCCTGGAAAGCTTTCAACACCGGGGAGCTGTTTTTT. Its protein product is CAWKAFNTGELFF. The V call is TRBV30, the J call TRBJ2-2; D not resolved. V dropped 4 bases and J dropped 2 bases, with 8 bases sitting between them. The CDR3 spans 13 residues. CDR1 is GTSNPN and CDR2 is SVGIG in the germline V gene (reference sequence).

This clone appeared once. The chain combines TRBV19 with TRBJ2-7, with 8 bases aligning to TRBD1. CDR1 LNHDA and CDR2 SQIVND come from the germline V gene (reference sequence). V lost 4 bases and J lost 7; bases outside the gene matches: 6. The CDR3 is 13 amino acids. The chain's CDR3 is CASSRTGFGEQYF. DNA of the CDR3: TGTGCCAGTAGTAGGACAGGGTTTGGGGAGCAGTACTTC.

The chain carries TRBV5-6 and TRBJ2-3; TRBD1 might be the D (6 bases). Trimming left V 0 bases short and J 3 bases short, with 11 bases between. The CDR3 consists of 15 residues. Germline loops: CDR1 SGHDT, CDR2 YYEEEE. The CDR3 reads CASSLGGRATDTQYF. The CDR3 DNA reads TGTGCCAGCAGCTTGGGGGGGCGGGCTACAGATACGCAGTATTTT.

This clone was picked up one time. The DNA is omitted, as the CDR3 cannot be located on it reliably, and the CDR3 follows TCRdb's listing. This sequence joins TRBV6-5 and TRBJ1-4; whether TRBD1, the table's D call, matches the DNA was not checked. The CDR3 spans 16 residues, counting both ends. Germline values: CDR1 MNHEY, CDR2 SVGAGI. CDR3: CASSSSIGQANEKLFF.

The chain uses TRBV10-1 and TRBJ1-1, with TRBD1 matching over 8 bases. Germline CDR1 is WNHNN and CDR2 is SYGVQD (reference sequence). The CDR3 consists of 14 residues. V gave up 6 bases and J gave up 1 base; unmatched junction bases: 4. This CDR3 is CASRPDRGNTEAFF. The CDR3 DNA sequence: TGCGCCAGCAGGCCCGACAGGGGGAACACTGAAGCTTTCTTT.

The DNA of the CDR3 is TGTGCCAGCAGCCCAAAATGGGGGCAAGGCAATGAGCAGTTCTTC. Amino acids: CASSPKWGQGNEQFF. The V gene is TRBV11-3, the J gene TRBJ2-1; perhaps TRBD1 as D (6 bases). The V end was cut by 5 bases, the J end by 6 bases, with 17 bases between. Germline V gene lookup returns CDR1 SGHNT and CDR2 YENEEA. This CDR3 contains 15 residues.

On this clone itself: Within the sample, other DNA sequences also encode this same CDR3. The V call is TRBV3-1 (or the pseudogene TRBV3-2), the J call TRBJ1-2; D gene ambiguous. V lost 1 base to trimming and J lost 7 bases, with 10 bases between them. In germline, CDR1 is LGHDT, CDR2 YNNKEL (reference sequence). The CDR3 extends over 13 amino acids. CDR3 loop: CASSQGGGFGYTF. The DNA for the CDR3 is TGTGCCAGCAGCCAAGGTGGAGGGTTTGGCTACACCTTC.

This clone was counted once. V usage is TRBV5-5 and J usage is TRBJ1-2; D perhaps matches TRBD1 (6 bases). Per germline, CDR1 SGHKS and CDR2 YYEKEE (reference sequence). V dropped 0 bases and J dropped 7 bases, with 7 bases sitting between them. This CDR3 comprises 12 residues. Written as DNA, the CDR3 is TGTGCCAGCAGCTTGGGGACAGTTGGCTACACCTTC. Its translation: CASSLGTVGYTF.

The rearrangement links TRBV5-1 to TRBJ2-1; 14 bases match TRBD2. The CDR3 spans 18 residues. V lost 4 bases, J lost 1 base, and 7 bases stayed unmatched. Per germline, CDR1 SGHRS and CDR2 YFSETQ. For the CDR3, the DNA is TGCGCCAGCAGCGCGGGACTAGCGGGGGCTATATCCTACAATGAGCAGTTCTTC. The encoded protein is CASSAGLAGAISYNEQFF.

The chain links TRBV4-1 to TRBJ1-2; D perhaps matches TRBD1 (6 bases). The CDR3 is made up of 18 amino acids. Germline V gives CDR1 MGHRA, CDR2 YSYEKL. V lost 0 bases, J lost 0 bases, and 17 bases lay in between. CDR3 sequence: CASSQESRAGVPNYGYTF. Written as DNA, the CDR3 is TGCGCCAGCAGCCAAGAGTCCCGGGCAGGGGTTCCTAACTATGGCTACACCTTC.

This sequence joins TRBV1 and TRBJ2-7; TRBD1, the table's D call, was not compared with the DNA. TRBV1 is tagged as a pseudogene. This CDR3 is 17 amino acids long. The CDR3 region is CTSRAPPGTVPFYEQYF. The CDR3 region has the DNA TGCACCAGCAGGGCACCCCCAGGGACAGTCCCCTTCTACGAGCAGTACTTC.

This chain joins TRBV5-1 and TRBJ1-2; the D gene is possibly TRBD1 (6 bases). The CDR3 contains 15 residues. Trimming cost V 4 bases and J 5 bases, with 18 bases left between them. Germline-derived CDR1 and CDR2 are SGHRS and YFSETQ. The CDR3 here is CASSPEGGTYYGYTF. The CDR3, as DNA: TGCGCCAGCAGCCCAGAGGGGGGGACGTATTATGGCTACACCTTC. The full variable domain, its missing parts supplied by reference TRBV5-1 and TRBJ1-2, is KAGVTQTPRYLIKTRGQQVTLSCSPISGHRSVSWYQQTPGQGLQFLFEYFSETQRNKGNFPGRFSGRQFSNSRSEMNVSTLELGDSALYLCASSPEGGTYYGYTFGSGTRLTVV.

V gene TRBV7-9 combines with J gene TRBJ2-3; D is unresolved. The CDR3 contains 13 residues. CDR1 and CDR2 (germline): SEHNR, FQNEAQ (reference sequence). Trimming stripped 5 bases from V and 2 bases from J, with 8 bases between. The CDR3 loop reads CASSPVSTDTQYF. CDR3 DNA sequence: TGTGCCAGCAGCCCGGTCTCCACAGATACGCAGTATTTT.

In nucleotides, the CDR3 is TGTGCCATCAGTGAGGGCCAGACAGACACAGATACGCAGTATTTT. Its translation is CAISEGQTDTDTQYF. The chain recombines TRBV10-3 with TRBJ2-3; possibly TRBD1 for D (5 bases). The CDR3 runs to 15 residues. Per germline, CDR1 ENHRY and CDR2 SYGVKD. Trimming left V 2 bases short and J 2 bases short, with 11 bases between.

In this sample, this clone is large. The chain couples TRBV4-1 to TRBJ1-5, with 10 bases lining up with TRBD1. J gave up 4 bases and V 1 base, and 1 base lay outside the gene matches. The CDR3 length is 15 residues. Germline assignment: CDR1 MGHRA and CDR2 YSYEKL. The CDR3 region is CASSQGTGGNQPQHF. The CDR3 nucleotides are TGCGCCAGCAGCCAAGGGACAGGGGGTAATCAGCCCCAGCATTTT.

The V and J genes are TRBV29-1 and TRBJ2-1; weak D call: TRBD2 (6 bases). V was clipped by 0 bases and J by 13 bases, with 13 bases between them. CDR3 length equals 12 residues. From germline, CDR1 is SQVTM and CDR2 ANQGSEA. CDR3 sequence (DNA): TGCAGCGTTGAAGATCTCGGGACTCTACAGTTCTTC. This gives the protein CSVEDLGTLQFF.

CDR3 nucleotides: TGTGCCTGGAGTCGCATAACAGGAGTCTACGAGCAGTACTTC. Protein: CAWSRITGVYEQYF. The genes are TRBV30 and TRBJ2-7; weak D call: TRBD1 (5 bases). The CDR3 has 14 residues. Germline CDR1 GTSNPN, CDR2 SVGIG (reference sequence). Trimming pared 2 bases from V and 3 bases from J, leaving 14 bases between.

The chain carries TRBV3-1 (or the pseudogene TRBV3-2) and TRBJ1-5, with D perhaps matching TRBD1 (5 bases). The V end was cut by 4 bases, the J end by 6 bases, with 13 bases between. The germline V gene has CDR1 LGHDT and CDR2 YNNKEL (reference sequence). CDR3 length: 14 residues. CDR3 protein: CASSPAGLGQPQHF. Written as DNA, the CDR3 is TGTGCCAGCAGCCCCGCGGGACTGGGTCAGCCCCAGCATTTT.